One and the same sample provided the 6 T cell receptor beta chains below, sequenced in a study of technical replicates of blood from a few donors. Data came from immunoSEQ multiplex PCR; TCRdb stores just in-frame clones and leaves some out. This table holds about 88,000 clones, 90% to 95% found once. Sequencing was performed on T cells isolated from PBMCs. The receptors here all came from a human donor in good health.

The chain has TRBV6-1 and TRBJ2-7, with unresolved D. Deletions cut 2 bases from V and 0 bases from J, with 8 bases between. Germline-derived CDR1 and CDR2 are MNHNS and SASEGT. The CDR3 is made up of 14 amino acids. CDR3 sequence (DNA): TGTGCCAGCAGTGAAAGGTCAGGCTCCTACGAGCAGTACTTC. It specifies CASSERSGSYEQYF.

The chain uses TRBV11-3 and TRBJ2-3; 11 positions agree with TRBD1. After removal of 5 bases from V and 10 bases from J, the junction contained 17 bases not matched to a gene. The CDR3 length is 17 residues. Germline-derived CDR1 and CDR2 are SGHNT and YENEEA. The CDR3 is CASSQLPGQGVGVAQYF. CDR3 bases: TGTGCCAGCAGCCAGCTCCCGGGACAGGGGGTAGGGGTTGCGCAGTATTTT. Drawing the rest from reference TRBV11-3 and TRBJ2-3, the complete variable domain is EAGVVQSPRYKIIEKKQPVAFWCNPISGHNTLYWYLQNLGQGPELLIRYENEEAVDDSQLPKDRFSAERLKGVDSTLKIQPAELGDSAVYLCASSQLPGQGVGVAQYFGPGTRLTVL.

The genes are TRBV5-8 and TRBJ2-3, with 7 bases that match TRBD1. Germline trimming cut 4 bases from V and 0 bases from J; bases unmatched to any gene: 11. The germline V gene has CDR1 SGHTS and CDR2 YDEGEE. The CDR3 has 17 amino acids. DNA for the CDR3: TGTGCCAGCAGCGGCAAAGAACAGGGGTTTAGCACAGATACGCAGTATTTT. This encodes CASSGKEQGFSTDTQYF.

In DNA, the CDR3 is TGTGCCAGTAGAGGACAGGTCCCTGAAGCTTTCTTT. Residues: CASRGQVPEAFF. The chain carries TRBV19 and TRBJ1-1; 7 bases fit TRBD1. Germline-derived CDR1 and CDR2 are LNHDA and SQIVND (reference sequence). The CDR3 is made up of 12 amino acids. V shed 6 bases and J 6 bases; nucleotides not matched to a gene: 4.

The rearrangement joins TRBV30 to TRBJ2-3, with 8 bases aligning to TRBD2. Germline assignment: CDR1 GTSNPN and CDR2 SVGIG (reference sequence). V was clipped by 0 bases and J by 1 base; unmatched bases: 0. This CDR3 contains 14 residues. CDR3 sequence reads: CAWSVAGGTDTQYF. CDR3 DNA: TGTGCCTGGAGTGTAGCGGGGGGCACAGATACGCAGTATTTT.

This chain links TRBV27 with TRBJ2-7; 9 positions agree with TRBD1. Germline CDR1 and CDR2: MNHEY and SMNVEV (reference sequence). V trimming: 5 bases; J trimming: 7 bases; junction bases outside the gene matches: 12. The CDR3 has 15 amino acids. CDR3 nucleotide sequence: TGTGCCAGCAGTCCCCGGGACAGGGAGTATGCGGAGCAGTACTTC. Encoded protein: CASSPRDREYAEQYF.